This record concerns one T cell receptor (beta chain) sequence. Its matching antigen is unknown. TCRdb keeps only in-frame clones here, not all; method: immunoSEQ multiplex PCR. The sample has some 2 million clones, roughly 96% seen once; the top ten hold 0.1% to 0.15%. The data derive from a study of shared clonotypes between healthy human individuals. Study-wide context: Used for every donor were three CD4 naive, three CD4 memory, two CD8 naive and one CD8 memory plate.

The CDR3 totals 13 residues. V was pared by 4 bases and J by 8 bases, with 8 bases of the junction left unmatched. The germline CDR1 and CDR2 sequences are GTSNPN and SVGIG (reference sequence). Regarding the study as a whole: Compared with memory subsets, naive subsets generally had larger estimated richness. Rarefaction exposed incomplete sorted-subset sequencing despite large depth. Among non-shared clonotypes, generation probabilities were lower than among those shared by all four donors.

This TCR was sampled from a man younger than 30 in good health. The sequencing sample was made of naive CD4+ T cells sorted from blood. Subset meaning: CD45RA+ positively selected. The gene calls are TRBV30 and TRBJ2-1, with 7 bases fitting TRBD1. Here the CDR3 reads CAWNPNRGHEQFF. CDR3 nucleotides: TGTGCCTGGAATCCAAACAGGGGTCATGAGCAGTTCTTC. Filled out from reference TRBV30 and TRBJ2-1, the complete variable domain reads SQTIHQWPATLVQPVGSPLSLECTVEGTSNPNLYWYRQAAGRGLQLLFYSVGIGQISSEVPQNLSASRPQDRQFILSSKKLLLSDSGFYLCAWNPNRGHEQFFGPGTRLTVL.